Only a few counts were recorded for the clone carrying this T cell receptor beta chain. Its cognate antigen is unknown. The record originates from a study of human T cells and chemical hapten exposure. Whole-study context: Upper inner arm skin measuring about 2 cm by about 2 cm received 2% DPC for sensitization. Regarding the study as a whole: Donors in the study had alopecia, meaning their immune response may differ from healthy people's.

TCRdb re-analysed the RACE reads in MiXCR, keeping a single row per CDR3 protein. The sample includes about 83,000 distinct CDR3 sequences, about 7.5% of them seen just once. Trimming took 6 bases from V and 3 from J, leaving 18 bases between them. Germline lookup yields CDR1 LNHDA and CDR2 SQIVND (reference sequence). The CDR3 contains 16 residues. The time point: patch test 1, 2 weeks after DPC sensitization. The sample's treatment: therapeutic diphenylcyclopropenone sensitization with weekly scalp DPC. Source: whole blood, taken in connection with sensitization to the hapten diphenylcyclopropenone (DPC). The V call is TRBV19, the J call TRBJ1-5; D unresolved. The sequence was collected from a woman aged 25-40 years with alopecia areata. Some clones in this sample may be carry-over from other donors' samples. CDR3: CASRTLIGVNNQPQHF. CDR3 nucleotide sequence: TGTGCCAGTAGAACCCTGATCGGAGTCAACAATCAGCCCCAGCATTTT.